These T cell receptor beta chains were read from a single sample in a study of blood T cell repertoires in COVID-19. Assay: immunoSEQ multiplex PCR; the TCRdb copy retains only in-frame clones and omits some. The sample includes about 220,000 clones, approximately 85% of them seen just once. Sequenced material: peripheral blood. The source of these receptors is a woman in her sixties or seventies with COVID-19, enrolled during active disease. Each CDR3 is given with its conserved first and last residue. A D gene is named only where the DNA matches it firmly. Not all rows give a size; the values are once, few, many and, for expanded clones, a class.

TRBV7-8,17,TRBD2,NA,TRBJ2-5,CASSLARTSGSWETQYF,TGTGCCAGCAGCTTAGCGAGGACTAGCGGGAGTTGGGAGACCCAGTACTTC
TRBV2,14,TRBD1,NA,TRBJ1-1,CASILTGVNTEAFF,TGTGCCAGCATCCTGACAGGGGTGAACACTGAAGCTTTCTTT
TRBV3-1/TRBV3-2,15,NA,NA,TRBJ1-2,CASSQEVSRDYGYTF,TGTGCCAGCAGCCAAGAGGTGTCCAGGGACTATGGCTACACCTTC
TRBV12-3/TRBV12-4,12,NA,NA,TRBJ1-5,CASSARERPQHF,TGTGCCAGCAGTGCCAGGGAAAGGCCCCAGCATTTT
TRBV18,17,TRBD1,NA,TRBJ1-2,CASSPSTQGARDYGYTF,TGTGCCAGCTCACCATCAACACAGGGGGCGCGGGACTATGGCTACACCTTC
TRBV7-8,15,TRBD2,NA,TRBJ2-2,CASSTSGRGTGELFF,TGTGCCAGCTCGACTAGCGGGAGAGGGACCGGGGAGCTGTTTTTT
TRBV24-1,15,NA,NA,TRBJ1-5,CATSGRTAYLRPQHF,TGTGCCACCAGTGGTCGGACAGCCTACTTGAGGCCCCAGCATTTT
TRBV7-9,15,NA,NA,TRBJ2-2,CASSRPGAVTGELFF,TGTGCCAGCAGCCGTCCTGGGGCGGTCACCGGGGAGCTGTTTTTT
TRBV6-4,14,NA,NA,TRBJ1-1,CASSDSHAGTEAFF,TGTGCCAGCAGTGACTCGCATGCGGGCACTGAAGCTTTCTTT
TRBV5-1,14,NA,NA,TRBJ1-2,CASSLMTGGYGYTF,TGCGCCAGCAGCTTGATGACAGGCGGATATGGCTACACCTTC
TRBV7-2,15,NA,NA,TRBJ1-4,CASSSVGAVNEKLFF,TGTGCCAGCAGCTCGGTGGGGGCGGTTAATGAAAAACTGTTTTTT
TRBV5-8,19,TRBD1,NA,TRBJ1-2,CASSLSGTGISRLLYGYTF,TGTGCCAGCAGCTTATCCGGGACAGGGATTAGTCGCCTTCTATATGGCTACACCTTC
TRBV5-1,13,NA,NA,TRBJ2-3,CASSPQGGDTQYF,TGCGCCAGCAGCCCACAAGGGGGAGATACGCAGTATTTT
TRBV24-1,16,NA,NA,TRBJ2-1,CATSDSSVSSYNEQFF,TGTGCCACCAGTGATAGTAGCGTAAGCTCCTACAATGAGCAGTTCTTC
TRBV10-3,16,NA,NA,TRBJ1-2,CAISDRDMGFNYGYTF,TGTGCCATCAGTGACCGGGACATGGGCTTTAACTATGGCTACACCTTC
TRBV4-3,18,TRBD2,NA,TRBJ2-2,CASSRGDLAGPNTGELFF,TGCGCCAGCAGCAGGGGGGACCTAGCGGGGCCGAACACCGGGGAGCTGTTTTTT
TRBV5-1,15,TRBD1,NA,TRBJ2-7,CASSPMGTGTYEQYF,TGCGCCAGCAGCCCTATGGGGACAGGGACCTACGAGCAGTACTTC
TRBV21-1,16,NA,NA,TRBJ2-1,CASSFRTSGSTDEQFF,TGTGCCAGCAGCTTCCGGACTAGCGGGAGCACGGATGAGCAGTTCTTC
TRBV9,14,NA,once,TRBJ2-4,CASSVGGGGDPKYF,TGTGCCAGCAGCGTAGGAGGAGGGGGGGACCCCAAGTACTTC
TRBV11-3,14,TRBD2,NA,TRBJ2-2,CASRAGPNTGELFF,TGTGCCAGCAGAGCGGGGCCGAACACCGGGGAGCTGTTTTTT
TRBV6-2/TRBV6-3,16,TRBD1,NA,TRBJ1-5,CASSGPGGLSNQPQHF,TGTGCCAGCAGCGGGCCAGGGGGCTTGAGCAATCAGCCCCAGCATTTT
TRBV27,18,NA,NA,TRBJ2-3,CASSLYPRRQRSTDTQYF,TGTGCCAGCAGTTTATACCCCCGCCGGCAGCGGAGCACAGATACGCAGTATTTT
TRBV18,12,NA,NA,TRBJ1-1,CASSPREVEAFF,TGTGCCAGCTCACCACGGGAGGTTGAAGCTTTCTTT
TRBV2,15,TRBD1,NA,TRBJ1-1,CASSATGVGNTEAFF,TGTGCCAGCAGTGCCACAGGGGTGGGGAACACTGAAGCTTTCTTT
TRBV19,14,NA,few,TRBJ1-1,CASKARLMNTEAFF,TGTGCCAGTAAAGCGAGACTTATGAACACTGAAGCTTTCTTT
TRBV19,16,TRBD1,NA,TRBJ2-2,CASSPRTGGNTGELFF,TGTGCCAGTAGTCCCAGGACAGGGGGAAACACCGGGGAGCTGTTTTTT
TRBV6-2/TRBV6-3,14,TRBD1,NA,TRBJ2-7,CASSTHRGHYEQYF,TGTGCCAGCAGTACTCACAGGGGACACTACGAGCAGTACTTC